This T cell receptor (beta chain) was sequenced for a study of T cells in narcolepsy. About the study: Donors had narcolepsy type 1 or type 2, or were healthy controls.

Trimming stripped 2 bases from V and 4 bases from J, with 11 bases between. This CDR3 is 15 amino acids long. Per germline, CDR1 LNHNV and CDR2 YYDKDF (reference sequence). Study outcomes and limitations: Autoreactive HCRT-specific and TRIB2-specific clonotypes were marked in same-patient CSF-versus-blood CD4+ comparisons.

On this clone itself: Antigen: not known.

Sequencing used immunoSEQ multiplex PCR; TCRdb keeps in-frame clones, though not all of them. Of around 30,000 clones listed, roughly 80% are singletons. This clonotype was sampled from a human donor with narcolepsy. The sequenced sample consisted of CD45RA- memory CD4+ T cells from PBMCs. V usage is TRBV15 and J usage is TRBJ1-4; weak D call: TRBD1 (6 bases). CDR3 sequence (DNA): TGTGCCACCAGCAGATTGGGGGCTCTTAATGAAAAACTGTTTTTT. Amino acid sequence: CATSRLGALNEKLFF.